This entry lists 28 T cell receptor beta chains sequenced from one sample in a study of cytomegalovirus exposure and HLA in healthy donors. Both 60 Vbeta primers and 13 Jbeta primers went into the PCR. Measured with immunoSEQ multiplex PCR; TCRdb has only the in-frame clones, and not every one. Here the sample table reports approximately 46,000 clones. Sequencing was done on a sample of PBMCs. The receptor source for this set is a male donor in good health and CMV-seronegative.

This rearrangement joins TRBV6-6 to TRBJ1-2; possibly TRBD1 for D (6 bases). Trimming shortened V by 8 bases and J by 9 bases, and 16 bases separated the two germline ends. CDR1 is MNHNY and CDR2 is SVGAGI in the germline V gene (reference sequence). The CDR3 loop spans 12 amino acids. The CDR3 here is CASGVNRESYTF. The CDR3 DNA follows: TGTGCCAGCGGGGTGAACAGGGAAAGCTACACCTTC.

This chain joins TRBV27 and TRBJ2-1; 9 bases map to TRBD1. Germline CDR1 and CDR2: MNHEY and SMNVEV (reference sequence). CDR3 length equals 15 residues. Unmatched junction bases numbered 10, after V lost 6 bases and J lost 7 bases. CDR3 DNA: TGTGCCAGCAGGGGACTACAGGGGGCGCTTAATGAGCAGTTCTTC. Protein product: CASRGLQGALNEQFF.

The chain uses TRBV27 and TRBJ2-7; no reliable D call. Trimming pared 0 bases from V and 6 bases from J, leaving 12 bases between. The CDR3 has 14 residues. Looked up from germline, CDR1 is MNHEY and CDR2 is SMNVEV (reference sequence). The chain's CDR3 is CASSLSNYPREQYF. DNA for the CDR3: TGTGCCAGCAGTTTATCTAACTACCCCCGCGAGCAGTACTTC.

The chain links TRBV28 to TRBJ1-2; 9 bases agree with TRBD1. Germline lookup yields CDR1 MDHEN and CDR2 SYDVKM. The CDR3 spans 14 residues. With V trimmed by 3 bases and J by 8 bases, 7 bases remained unmatched. CDR3 DNA: TGTGCCAGCAGTTTTGGGACAGGGTTACGGGGCTACACCTTC. Protein product: CASSFGTGLRGYTF.

On this clone itself: One end of the junction is discordant with germline, which a read error may explain. The CDR3 loop is CAWVDRSSDNEQFF. The CDR3 DNA reads TGTGCCTGGGTGGACAGGAGCTCCGACAATGAGCAGTTCTTC. J is TRBJ2-1 and V is TRBV30, with 7 bases identical to TRBD1. Germline lookup yields CDR1 GTSNPN and CDR2 SVGIG (reference sequence). The CDR3 runs to 14 residues. Variable domain in full (rest from reference TRBV30 and TRBJ2-1): SQTIHQWPATLVQPVGSPLSLECTVEGTSNPNLYWYRQAAGRGLQLLFYSVGIGQISSEVPQNLSASRPQDRQFILSSKKLLLSDSGFYLCAWVDRSSDNEQFFGPGTRLTVL.

V is TRBV19 and J is TRBJ2-7, with 11 nucleotides matching TRBD2. The CDR3 runs to 15 residues. Germline CDR1 LNHDA, CDR2 SQIVND (reference sequence). After removal of 1 base from V and 6 bases from J, the junction contained 5 bases not matched to a gene. In nucleotides, the CDR3 is TGTGCCAGTAGTATAGTTGGGACTAGCGGCCCCGAGCAGTACTTC. It codes for CASSIVGTSGPEQYF.

The chain employs TRBV6-5 and TRBJ1-5; a weak D match, TRBD1 (6 bases). This CDR3 comprises 13 residues. CDR1 is MNHEY and CDR2 is SVGAGI in the germline V gene. V dropped 6 bases and J dropped 4 bases, with 10 bases sitting between them. The CDR3: CASSLQGNQPQHF. The CDR3 nucleotides are TGTGCCAGCAGCCTACAGGGAAATCAGCCCCAGCATTTT.

CDR3 sequence reads: CASSFERMPDTQYF. The CDR3 DNA sequence: TGTGCCAGCAGTTTCGAGCGGATGCCGGATACGCAGTATTTT. The J gene is TRBJ2-3, the V gene TRBV27; possibly TRBD2 for D (5 bases). The V end was cut by 3 bases, the J end by 6 bases, with 13 bases between. CDR1 is MNHEY and CDR2 is SMNVEV in the germline V gene (reference sequence). The CDR3 is made up of 14 amino acids.

This chain connects TRBV7-9 to TRBJ1-4; D is uncertain. Germline CDR1 reads SEHNR; CDR2 reads FQNEAQ (reference sequence). This CDR3 contains 15 residues. V lost 5 bases and J lost 7, with 17 bases in between. CDR3 residues: CASSPTRPSGEKLFF. The CDR3 DNA is TGTGCCAGCAGCCCGACAAGGCCCTCCGGTGAAAAACTGTTTTTT.

V and J are TRBV28 and TRBJ2-7; 7 bases fit TRBD1. From germline, CDR1 is MDHEN and CDR2 SYDVKM. The CDR3 length is 13 residues. V was pared by 6 bases and J by 3 bases, with 5 bases of the junction left unmatched. CDR3 in amino acids: CASRIGTVYEQYF. The CDR3 bases are TGTGCCAGCAGGATAGGGACAGTCTACGAGCAGTACTTC.

The chain carries TRBV19 and TRBJ2-3; the D is unclear. V lost 3 bases to trimming and J lost 3 bases, with 7 bases between them. The germline V gene has CDR1 LNHDA and CDR2 SQIVND (reference sequence). The CDR3 totals 13 residues. CDR3 bases: TGTGCCAGTAGTATTGTTCGGACAGATACGCAGTATTTT. This gives the protein CASSIVRTDTQYF.

The genes are TRBV28 and TRBJ2-7; D possibly corresponds to TRBD2 (5 bases). The germline V and J ends were trimmed by 6 bases and 3 bases, with 21 bases remaining between them. Germline CDR1 reads MDHEN; CDR2 reads SYDVKM. This CDR3 contains 16 residues. The chain's CDR3 is CASRGRMGSERYEQYF. The DNA of the CDR3 is TGTGCCAGCAGGGGTAGGATGGGGAGCGAGCGCTACGAGCAGTACTTC.

V gene TRBV7-8 combines with J gene TRBJ1-1; tentatively, D is TRBD1 (6 bases). The CDR3 has 15 residues. Per germline, CDR1 SGHVS and CDR2 FQNEAQ. Trimming pared 3 bases from V and 1 base from J, leaving 12 bases between. The CDR3 bases are TGTGCCAGCAGCTTGTATGGGGGCGCGAACACTGAAGCTTTCTTT. The encoded protein is CASSLYGGANTEAFF.

This chain uses TRBV29-1 with TRBJ1-1, with D possibly TRBD1 on 5 matching bases. The germline V gene encodes CDR1 SQVTM and CDR2 ANQGSEA. V lost 4 bases and J 5 bases, leaving 11 bases between the germline ends. This CDR3 comprises 12 residues. DNA of the CDR3: TGCAGCGTTGTCCAGGGTAGGACTGAAGCTTTCTTT. Translating gives CSVVQGRTEAFF. The complete variable domain, with remaining parts taken from reference TRBV29-1 and TRBJ1-1, reads SAVISQKPSRDICQRGTSLTIQCQVDSQVTMMFWYRQQPGQSLTLIATANQGSEATYESGFVIDKFPISRPNLTFSTLTVSNMSPEDSSIYLCSVVQGRTEAFFGQGTRLTVV.

The V gene is TRBV28, the J gene TRBJ2-7; 8 bases map to TRBD2. This CDR3 is built from 18 residues. V lost 2 bases to trimming and J lost 0 bases; unmatched junction nucleotides: 12. Germline V gene lookup returns CDR1 MDHEN and CDR2 SYDVKM. CDR3 bases: TGTGCCAGCAGTTTAGAGGGACTAGGGAGCCGGTCCTCCTACGAGCAGTACTTC. Translation gives CASSLEGLGSRSSYEQYF.

The chain is built from TRBV4-2 and TRBJ2-7; TRBD2 matches 8 bases. The CDR3 spans 17 residues. Trimming cost V 4 bases and J 1 base; bases outside gene matches: 12. Germline CDR1 LGHNA, CDR2 YNFKEQ. The CDR3 nucleotides read TGTGCCAGCAGCCGAACAGCCGGGGGGGAGAGGTCCTACGAGCAGTACTTC. Encoded protein: CASSRTAGGERSYEQYF.

V and J are TRBV5-6 and TRBJ2-3, with unresolved D. Trimming cost V 2 bases and J 0 bases, with 4 bases left between them. The CDR3 loop spans 13 amino acids. CDR1 is SGHDT, CDR2 YYEEEE, per germline. The CDR3 spells CASSFRSTDTQYF. As DNA, the CDR3 is TGTGCCAGCAGCTTCCGGAGCACAGATACGCAGTATTTT. Drawing the rest from reference TRBV5-6 and TRBJ2-3, the complete variable domain is DAGVTQSPTHLIKTRGQQVTLRCSPKSGHDTVSWYQQALGQGPQFIFQYYEEEERQRGNFPDRFSGHQFPNYSSELNVNALLLGDSALYLCASSFRSTDTQYFGPGTRLTVL.

The chain combines TRBV29-1 with TRBJ2-5, with TRBD2 matching over 7 bases. Germline V CDR1 and CDR2: SQVTM, ANQGSEA. V shed 4 bases and J 5 bases; nucleotides not matched to a gene: 7. The CDR3 consists of 13 residues. The CDR3 protein is CSVVGGAGETQYF. The DNA for the CDR3 is TGCAGCGTTGTGGGGGGAGCGGGGGAGACCCAGTACTTC.

This sequence joins TRBV21-1 and TRBJ2-7; TRBD1 is the table's D call, not checked against the DNA. TRBV21-1 constitutes a pseudogene. The CDR3 sequence is 14 residues long. The chain's CDR3 is CASSSWDRTHEQYF. In DNA, the CDR3 is TGTGCCAGCAGCAGTTGGGACAGGACACACGAGCAGTACTTC.

This chain uses TRBV5-4 with TRBJ2-3, with D uncertain. The CDR3 has 14 residues. V lost 2 bases to trimming and J lost 0 bases, with 7 bases between them. The germline gives CDR1 SGHNT, CDR2 YYREEE (reference sequence). CDR3 coding DNA: TGTGCCAGCAGCTTCGTCGGGAGCACAGATACGCAGTATTTT. It specifies CASSFVGSTDTQYF.

CDR3 sequence reads: CASSLFAGASYNEQFF. CDR3 sequence (DNA): TGCGCCAGCAGCTTGTTTGCGGGAGCTTCCTACAATGAGCAGTTCTTC. The chain couples TRBV5-1 to TRBJ2-1, with 7 bases identical to TRBD2. The CDR3 has 16 residues. Germline V lookup: CDR1 SGHRS, CDR2 YFSETQ. The V segment lost 1 base and the J segment 1 base; nucleotides outside the gene matches: 5. The whole variable domain, remainder taken from reference TRBV5-1 and TRBJ2-1, is KAGVTQTPRYLIKTRGQQVTLSCSPISGHRSVSWYQQTPGQGLQFLFEYFSETQRNKGNFPGRFSGRQFSNSRSEMNVSTLELGDSALYLCASSLFAGASYNEQFFGPGTRLTVL.

The chain joins TRBV19 to TRBJ1-1; D is uncertain. CDR3 size: 13 residues. V lost 7 bases to trimming and J lost 1 base, with 10 bases between them. The germline V gene has CDR1 LNHDA and CDR2 SQIVND (reference sequence). CDR3 nucleotides: TGTGCCAGTAAAGCCCGGGGGAACACTGAAGCTTTCTTT. It encodes CASKARGNTEAFF.

The V gene is TRBV6-4, the J gene TRBJ2-1, with TRBD2 matching over 9 bases. Per germline, CDR1 MRHNA and CDR2 SNTAGT. This CDR3 has 15 amino acids. V was clipped by 0 bases and J by 3 bases; unmatched bases: 0. The CDR3 DNA reads TGTGCCAGCAGTGACTCGACTAGCGGCTACAATGAGCAGTTCTTC. This codes for CASSDSTSGYNEQFF.

The rearrangement uses TRBV19 and TRBJ1-1; TRBD1 agrees at 10 bases. The germline V gene encodes CDR1 LNHDA and CDR2 SQIVND (reference sequence). The CDR3 contains 14 residues. The J segment lost 2 bases and the V segment lost 6 bases, leaving 3 bases of the junction unmatched. CDR3 region: CASSSTGGNTEAFF. The CDR3 DNA reads TGTGCCAGTAGCTCGACAGGGGGCAACACTGAAGCTTTCTTT.

This chain joins TRBV25-1 and TRBJ2-7, with a weak D call TRBD2 (5 bases). This CDR3 is built from 12 residues. Trimming took off 6 bases at V and 6 bases at J, with 12 bases between the two ends. Looked up from germline, CDR1 is MGHDK and CDR2 is SYGVNS. CDR3 loop: CASRRVGSEQYF. CDR3 nucleotide sequence: TGTGCCAGCAGGAGGGTAGGCTCCGAGCAGTACTTC.

This chain links TRBV9 with TRBJ2-2; 7 bases fit TRBD2. Germline values: CDR1 SGDLS, CDR2 YYNGEE. The CDR3 is 15 residues long. V lost 0 bases to trimming and J lost 5 bases; unmatched junction nucleotides: 4. The CDR3 DNA sequence: TGTGCCAGCAGCGTAGTAGCGGGCGGTACCGGGGAGCTGTTTTTT. Protein: CASSVVAGGTGELFF.

The chain couples TRBV7-2 to TRBJ1-1; 8 bases line up with TRBD1. The CDR3 contains 15 residues. In germline, CDR1 is SGHTA, CDR2 FQGNSA. Losses at the gene ends were 5 bases for V and 2 bases for J; bases not matched to a gene: 7. CDR3 region: CASSGRTGTNTEAFF. The CDR3 DNA sequence: TGTGCCAGCAGCGGAAGGACAGGGACTAACACTGAAGCTTTCTTT.

The V call is TRBV18, the J call TRBJ1-2; 7 nucleotides line up with TRBD1. Trimming cost V 3 bases and J 2 bases; bases outside gene matches: 9. Germline V gene lookup returns CDR1 KGHSH and CDR2 LQKENI. CDR3 size: 16 residues. The CDR3, as DNA: TGTGCCAGCTCACCGATTTTTCGACAGGGAAACTATGGCTACACCTTC. Protein product: CASSPIFRQGNYGYTF.